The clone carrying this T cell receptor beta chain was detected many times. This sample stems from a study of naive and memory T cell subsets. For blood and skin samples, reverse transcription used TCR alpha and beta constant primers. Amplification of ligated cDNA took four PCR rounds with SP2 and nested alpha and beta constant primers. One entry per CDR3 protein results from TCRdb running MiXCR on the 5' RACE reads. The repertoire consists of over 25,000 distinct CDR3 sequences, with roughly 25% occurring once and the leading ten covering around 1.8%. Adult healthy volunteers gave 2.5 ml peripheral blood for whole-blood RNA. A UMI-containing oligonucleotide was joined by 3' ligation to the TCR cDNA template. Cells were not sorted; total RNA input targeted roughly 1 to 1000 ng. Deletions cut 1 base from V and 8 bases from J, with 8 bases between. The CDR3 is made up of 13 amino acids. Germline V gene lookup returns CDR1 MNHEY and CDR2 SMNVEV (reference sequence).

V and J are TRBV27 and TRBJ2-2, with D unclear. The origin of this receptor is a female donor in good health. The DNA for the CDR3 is TGTGCCAGCAGTTTATTCGGCGGAGGGGAGCTGTTTTTT. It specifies CASSLFGGGELFF.